One and the same sample provided the 5 T cell receptor beta chains below, sequenced in a study of CD8+CD57+ T cells in acquired aplastic anemia. Genomic DNA, the template, was used for profiling of the TCR beta VDJ and CDR3. TCRdb processed the reads anew with MiXCR; each CDR3 protein has one entry. The sample consists of about 160,000 distinct CDR3 sequences, around 45% of them appearing once. Sequenced input: sorted CD4+, CD8+, or CD8+CD57+ T cells (not recorded which) from PBMCs. All receptors derive from a human donor in good health.

This clonotype was recorded once. This chain uses TRBV7-8 with TRBJ1-6, with D unclear. Germline CDR1 SGHVS, CDR2 FQNEAQ. The CDR3 loop spans 15 amino acids. V was shortened by 7 bases and J by 11 bases, with 21 bases between the two germline ends. DNA of the CDR3: TGTGCCAGCACCTCCGGGAACACCTTGAAAACACCCCTCCACTTT. Amino acid sequence: CASTSGNTLKTPLHF.

The V and J genes are TRBV19 and TRBJ2-4; D not certain. Germline V CDR1 and CDR2: LNHDA, SQIVND (reference sequence). The CDR3 runs to 14 residues. V was trimmed by 0 bases and J by 9 bases, leaving 12 bases between them. The CDR3 DNA follows: TGTGCCAGTAGTATAGATCCGGGCAGCAGCATTCAGTACTTC. Its protein is CASSIDPGSSIQYF. The whole variable domain, remainder taken from reference TRBV19 and TRBJ2-4, is DGGITQSPKYLFRKEGQNVTLSCEQNLNHDAMYWYRQDPGQGLRLIYYSQIVNDFQKGDIAEGYSVSREKKESFPLTVTSAQKNPTAFYLCASSIDPGSSIQYFGAGTRLSVL.

The chain is built from TRBV6-1 and TRBJ2-7; 7 bases agree with TRBD1. The CDR3 is 14 amino acids. Germline CDR1 MNHNS, CDR2 SASEGT. V shed 8 bases, J shed 2 bases, and the junction held 9 bases outside the gene matches. The CDR3 loop reads CASYPGQPTYEQYF. CDR3 nucleotides: TGTGCCAGCTATCCGGGACAGCCTACCTACGAGCAGTACTTC.

This clonotype has a single count. The chain uses TRBV11-1 and TRBJ1-2, with 8 bases identical to TRBD1. This CDR3 comprises 16 residues. Germline V gene lookup returns CDR1 SGHAT and CDR2 FQDESV (reference sequence). Unmatched junction bases numbered 11, after V lost 3 bases and J lost 5 bases. The CDR3 spells CASSLDGGTGSYGYTF. The CDR3 nucleotides read TGTGCCAGCAGCTTGGACGGCGGGACAGGCTCGTATGGCTACACCTTC.

This clonotype occurred a few times. The CDR3: CATSDTTYEQYF. For the CDR3, the DNA is TGTGCCACCTCGGACACTACCTACGAGCAGTACTTC. The rearrangement uses TRBV7-9 and TRBJ2-7; a weak D match, TRBD1 (5 bases). The CDR3 runs 12 residues. Germline CDR1 SEHNR, CDR2 FQNEAQ (reference sequence). Trimming pared 10 bases from V and 2 bases from J, leaving 12 bases between.